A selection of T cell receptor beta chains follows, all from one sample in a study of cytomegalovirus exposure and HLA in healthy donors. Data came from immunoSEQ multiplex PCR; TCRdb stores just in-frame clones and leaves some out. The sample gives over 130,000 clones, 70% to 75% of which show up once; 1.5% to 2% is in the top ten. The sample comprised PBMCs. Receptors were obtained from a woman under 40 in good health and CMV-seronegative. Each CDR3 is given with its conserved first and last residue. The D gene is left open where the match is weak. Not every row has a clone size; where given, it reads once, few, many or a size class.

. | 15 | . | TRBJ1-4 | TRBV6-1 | CASTSRVRRREKLFF | TGTGCCAGCACTTCGCGGGTCCGCAGGCGGGAAAAACTGTTTTTT
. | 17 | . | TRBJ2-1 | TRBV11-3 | CASSLDQTSPSYNEQFF | TGTGCCAGCAGCTTAGACCAGACTTCTCCCTCCTACAATGAGCAGTTCTTC
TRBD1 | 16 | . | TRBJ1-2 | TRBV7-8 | CASSLEAHTGVYGYTF | TGTGCCAGCAGCTTAGAGGCCCACACAGGGGTCTATGGCTACACCTTC
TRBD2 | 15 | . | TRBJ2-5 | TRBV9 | CASSVTLAGQETQYF | TGTGCCAGCAGCGTAACCCTAGCGGGCCAAGAGACCCAGTACTTC
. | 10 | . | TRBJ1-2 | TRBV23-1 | CVPPGPGYTF | TGCGTCCCACCAGGTCCTGGCTACACCTTC
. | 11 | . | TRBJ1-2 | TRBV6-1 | CASYGEYGYTF | TGTGCCAGCTATGGGGAGTACGGCTACACCTTC
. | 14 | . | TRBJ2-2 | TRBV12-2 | CASRLGWPVWWLFF | TGTGCAAGTCGCTTAGGTTGGCCCGTCTGGTGGCTGTTTTTT
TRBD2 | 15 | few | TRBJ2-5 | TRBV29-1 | CSVDRTSGYQETQYF | TGCAGCGTTGACAGGACTAGCGGTTATCAAGAGACCCAGTACTTC
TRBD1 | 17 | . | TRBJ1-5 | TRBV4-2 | CASSQDFDANRGQPQHF | TGTGCCAGCAGCCAAGACTTTGACGCGAACAGGGGCCAGCCCCAGCATTTT
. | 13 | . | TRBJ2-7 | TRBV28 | CASSRHGSNEQYF | TGTGCCAGCAGCCGCCATGGTAGTAACGAGCAGTACTTC
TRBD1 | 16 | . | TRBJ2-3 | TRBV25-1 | CASRAGGQGDTDTQYF | TGTGCCAGCAGGGCTGGGGGACAGGGGGACACAGATACGCAGTATTTT
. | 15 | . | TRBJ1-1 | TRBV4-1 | CASSQVQALSTEAFF | TGCGCCAGCAGCCAAGTGCAGGCTTTGAGCACTGAAGCTTTCTTT
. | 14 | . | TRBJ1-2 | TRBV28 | CASSPGQASYGYTF | TGTGCCAGCAGTCCCGGACAAGCTAGCTATGGCTACACCTTC
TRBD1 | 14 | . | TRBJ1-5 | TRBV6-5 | CASSKTGEGQPQHF | TGTGCCAGCAGTAAGACAGGGGAGGGACAGCCCCAGCATTTT
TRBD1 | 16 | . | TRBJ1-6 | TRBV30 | CAWSGSRTGVMPPLHF | TGTGCCTGGAGTGGTTCCCGGACAGGGGTCATGCCACCCCTCCACTTT
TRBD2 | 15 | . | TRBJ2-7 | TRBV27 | CASSPLARASYEQYF | TGTGCCAGCAGCCCACTAGCGAGAGCCTCCTACGAGCAGTACTTC
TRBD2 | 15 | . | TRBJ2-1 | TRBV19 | CASSISTSGHNEQFF | TGTGCCAGTAGTATAAGTACTAGCGGACACAATGAGCAGTTCTTC
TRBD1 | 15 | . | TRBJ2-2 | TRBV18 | CASSPGQGATGELFF | TGTGCCAGCTCACCGGGACAGGGGGCAACCGGGGAGCTGTTTTTT
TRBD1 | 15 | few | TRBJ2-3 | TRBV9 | CASSVTGVRTDTQYF | TGTGCCAGCAGCGTAACAGGGGTCCGGACAGATACGCAGTATTTT
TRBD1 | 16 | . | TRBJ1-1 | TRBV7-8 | CASSLVPGQGEMRAFF | TGTGCCAGCAGCTTAGTCCCGGGACAGGGAGAGATGAGGGCCTTCTTT
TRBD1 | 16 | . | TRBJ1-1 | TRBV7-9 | CASSLAIGQGLTEAFF | TGTGCCAGTAGCTTAGCGATAGGACAGGGACTCACTGAAGCTTTCTTT
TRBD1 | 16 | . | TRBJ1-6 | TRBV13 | CASSLGTGYYNSPLHF | TGTGCCAGCAGCCTCGGGACAGGGTACTATAATTCACCCCTCCACTTT
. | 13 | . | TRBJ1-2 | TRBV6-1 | CASSKHETYGYTF | TGTGCCAGCAGTAAACACGAAACCTATGGCTACACCTTC
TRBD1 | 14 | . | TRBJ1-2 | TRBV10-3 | CAISGDRGQGGYTF | TGTGCCATCAGTGGGGACAGGGGGCAGGGCGGCTACACCTTC
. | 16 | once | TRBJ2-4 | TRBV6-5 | CASSYSLGRAKNIQYF | TGTGCCAGCAGTTACTCGTTGGGGCGGGCCAAAAACATTCAGTACTTC
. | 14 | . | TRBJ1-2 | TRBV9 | CASSASGYNYGYTF | TGTGCCAGCAGCGCATCCGGGTATAACTATGGCTACACCTTC
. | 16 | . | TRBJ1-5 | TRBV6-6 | CASSLGGEGYNQPQHF | TGTGCCAGCAGTTTAGGAGGCGAAGGATACAATCAGCCCCAGCATTTT
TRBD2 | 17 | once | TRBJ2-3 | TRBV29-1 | CSVLGLAGGIATDTQYF | TGCAGCGTGCTGGGACTAGCGGGAGGAATTGCAACAGATACGCAGTATTTT
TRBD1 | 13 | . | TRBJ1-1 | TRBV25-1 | CASSPATGVKAFF | TGTGCCAGCAGCCCCGCGACAGGGGTAAAAGCTTTCTTT
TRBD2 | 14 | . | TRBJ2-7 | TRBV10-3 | CAISGTSASYEQYF | TGTGCCATCAGCGGGACTAGCGCTTCCTACGAGCAGTACTTC
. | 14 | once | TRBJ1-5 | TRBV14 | CASSQGGGNQPQHF | TGTGCCAGCAGCCAAGGAGGGGGAAATCAGCCCCAGCATTTT
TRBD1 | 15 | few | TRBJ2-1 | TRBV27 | CASTEFGTATNEQFF | TGTGCCAGCACGGAGTTCGGGACAGCCACCAATGAGCAGTTCTTC
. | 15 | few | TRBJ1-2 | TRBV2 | CASTSKDSFSYGYTF | TGTGCCAGCACTTCAAAGGACAGTTTTAGCTATGGCTACACCTTC
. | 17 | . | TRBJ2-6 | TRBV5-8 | CASSLGDILSGANVLTF | TGTGCCAGCAGCCTAGGGGACATACTCTCTGGGGCCAACGTCCTGACTTTC
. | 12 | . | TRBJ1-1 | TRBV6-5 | CASEEGNTEAFF | TGTGCCAGCGAGGAAGGGAACACTGAAGCTTTCTTT
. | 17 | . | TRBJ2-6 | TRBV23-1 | CASSQSVGGPGANVLTF | TGCGCCAGCAGTCAATCGGTAGGGGGTCCTGGGGCCAACGTCCTGACTTTC
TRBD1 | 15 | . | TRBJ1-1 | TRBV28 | CASSLRDRGYTEAFF | TGTGCCAGCAGTTTGCGCGACAGGGGTTACACTGAAGCTTTCTTT
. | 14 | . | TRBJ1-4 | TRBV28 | CASSLNGQSHSLFF | TGTGCCAGCAGTTTAAATGGCCAGTCACATTCACTGTTTTTT
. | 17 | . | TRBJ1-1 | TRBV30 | CAWSVRVRVLEVTEAFF | TGTGCCTGGAGTGTACGAGTGAGAGTCTTGGAGGTCACTGAAGCTTTCTTT
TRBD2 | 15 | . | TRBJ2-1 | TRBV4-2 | CASSQGTSGSYEQFF | TGTGCCAGCAGCCAAGGGACTAGCGGGAGTTATGAGCAGTTCTTC
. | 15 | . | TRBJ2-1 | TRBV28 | CASSVQGGGYNEQLF | TGTGCCAGCAGTGTCCAGGGTGGAGGGTACAATGAGCAGCTCTTC
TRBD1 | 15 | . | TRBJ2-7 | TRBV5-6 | CASSLSPGGLGEQYF | TGTGCCAGCAGCTTGTCTCCAGGGGGATTGGGGGAGCAGTACTTC
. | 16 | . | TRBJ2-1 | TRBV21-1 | CASSSRTGGYFLGKFF | TGTGCCAGCAGCAGTAGGACAGGGGGCTATTTTTTGGGAAAGTTCTTC
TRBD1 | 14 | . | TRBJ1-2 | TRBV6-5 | CASSPGQAGYGYTF | TGTGCCAGCAGTCCAGGACAGGCCGGCTATGGCTACACCTTC
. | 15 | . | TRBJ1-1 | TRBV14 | CASSQVAGSFTEAFF | TGTGCCAGCAGCCAAGTGGCAGGGTCGTTCACTGAAGCTTTCTTT
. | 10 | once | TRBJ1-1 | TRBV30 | CAWRGAEAFF | TGTGCCTGGAGGGGGGCCGAAGCTTTCTTT
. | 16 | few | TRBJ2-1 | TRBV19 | CASTFRSRSSYNEQFF | TGTGCCAGTACCTTTAGGTCCCGGAGCTCCTACAATGAGCAGTTCTTC
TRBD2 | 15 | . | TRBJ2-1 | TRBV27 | CASSRTGGLYNEQFF | TGTGCCAGCAGTCGTACGGGAGGACTTTACAATGAGCAGTTCTTC
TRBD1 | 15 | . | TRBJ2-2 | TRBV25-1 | CASSEWTGVNGELFF | TGTGCCAGCAGTGAATGGACAGGGGTTAACGGGGAGCTGTTTTTT
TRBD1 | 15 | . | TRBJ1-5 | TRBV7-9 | CASSRGTESNQPQHF | TGTGCCAGCAGCCGCGGGACAGAGAGCAATCAGCCCCAGCATTTT
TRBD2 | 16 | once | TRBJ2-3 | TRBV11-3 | CASSLAVAGNTDTQYF | TGTGCCAGCAGCTTAGCTGTAGCGGGAAACACAGATACGCAGTATTTT